This TCR beta chain stems from a study of OX40 agonist ivuxolimab in advanced cancers. The table came from immunoSEQ multiplex PCR; TCRdb's copy has only in-frame clones and leaves some out. The sample records under 80,000 clones, 93% being singletons. Autoimmune disease history or systemic immunosuppression led to patient exclusion. The source is an adult with an advanced solid tumor such as melanoma, head and neck, liver or kidney cancer. Sequencing used CD4+ or CD8+ T cells sorted from blood, obtained in a trial of the OX40 agonist ivuxolimab.

The CDR3 here is CASRFGDSGGREAFF. As DNA, the CDR3 is TGTGCCAGTAGGTTTGGGGACAGTGGAGGGAGAGAGGCTTTCTTT. The V call is TRBV19, the J call TRBJ1-1, with 7 bases matching TRBD1. The V and J ends lost 6 bases and 11 bases, in that order; junction bases with no gene match: 18. The CDR3 contains 15 residues. Germline lookup yields CDR1 LNHDA and CDR2 SQIVND (reference sequence).